The rows below give T cell receptor beta chains drawn from one sample of a study of STAT5B mutations in CD4+ large granular lymphocyte leukemia. Data came from immunoSEQ multiplex PCR; TCRdb stores just in-frame clones and leaves some out. The repertoire holds about 40,000 clones, with about four fifths as singletons. Material: CD4+ T cells from blood buffy coats. The receptors shown here come from a human donor in good health. Each CDR3 is given with its conserved first and last residue. The D gene is left open where the match is weak. Only part of the rows carry a size: once, few, many, or a class if the clone is expanded.

j_gene	v_gene	abundance	d_gene	CDR3nt	CDR3aa
TRBJ1-1	TRBV4-3	NA	NA	TGCGCCAGCAGCCCACAGAAATCGAACACTGAAGCTTTCTTT	CASSPQKSNTEAFF
TRBJ2-3	TRBV7-2	NA	TRBD2	TGTGCCAGCAGCCCGATGACTAGCGGGGGCGGAGATACGCAGTATTTT	CASSPMTSGGGDTQYF
TRBJ2-2	TRBV18	NA	TRBD1	TGTGCCAGCTCCACATTCTCCCCGGGACAGGGGAACACCGGGGAGCTGTTTTTT	CASSTFSPGQGNTGELFF
TRBJ1-5	TRBV4-3	NA	NA	TGCGCCAGCAGCCAAGGGAGGGCTTGGCCCCAGCATTTT	CASSQGRAWPQHF
TRBJ1-1	TRBV7-9	NA	TRBD1	TGTGCCAGCAGCTTGATGGACAGGGAAGCTTTCTTT	CASSLMDREAFF
TRBJ1-1	TRBV29-1	NA	TRBD1	TGCAGCGTCCACCCGGGACAGGGGTTTGTGAACACTGAAGCTTTCTTT	CSVHPGQGFVNTEAFF
TRBJ2-1	TRBV9	once	NA	TGTGCCAGCAGCGTATCCACAGGTGCCTACAATGAGCAGTTCTTC	CASSVSTGAYNEQFF
TRBJ1-1	TRBV7-8	NA	NA	TGTGCCAGCAGCTTAGGTCGGCAGAACCGATTACTGAACACTGAAGCTTTCTTT	CASSLGRQNRLLNTEAFF
TRBJ2-2	TRBV28	few	TRBD1	TGTGCCAGCACCCTTGGGATGGGACAGGGGGCCGGGGAGCTGTTTTTT	CASTLGMGQGAGELFF
TRBJ2-3	TRBV18	NA	NA	TGTGCCAGCTCACCTTATAGCGAAACTAGCACAGATACGCAGTATTTT	CASSPYSETSTDTQYF
TRBJ2-7	TRBV9	NA	TRBD1	TGTGCCAGCAGCGTAAGTCCCCGGACAGGGGACGAGCAGTACTTC	CASSVSPRTGDEQYF
TRBJ2-7	TRBV18	NA	TRBD1	TGTGCCAGCTCACCACCGTCCCAGGGGGCGGGCGAGCAGTACTTC	CASSPPSQGAGEQYF
TRBJ1-5	TRBV18	NA	NA	TGTGCCAGCACGGAGGACACTAACAATCAGCCCCAGCATTTT	CASTEDTNNQPQHF
TRBJ1-5	TRBV6-5	NA	NA	TGTGCCAGCAGTTACATGGGGCATAGCAATCAGCCCCAGCATTTT	CASSYMGHSNQPQHF
TRBJ2-7	TRBV6-1	once	TRBD2	TGTGCCAGCATTGCTAGCGGATCCTACGAGCAGTACTTC	CASIASGSYEQYF
TRBJ1-1	TRBV10-3	NA	NA	TGTGCCATCAGTGAGTTAAAGGTCCCTGAAGCTTTCTTT	CAISELKVPEAFF
TRBJ2-7	TRBV6-6	NA	NA	TGTGCCAGCAGTAACAGTTACGCACAGTCCTACGAGCAGTACTTC	CASSNSYAQSYEQYF
TRBJ1-1	TRBV28	NA	NA	TGTGCCAGCAGTGGTATCCTCACTGAAGCTTTCTTT	CASSGILTEAFF
TRBJ1-5	TRBV6-4	NA	NA	TGTGCCAGCAGTAAAGAAGAGGGTCAGCCCCAGCATTTT	CASSKEEGQPQHF
TRBJ2-1	TRBV7-6	NA	NA	TGTGCCAGCAGCTTACGGGGTTTAGGAAATGAGCAGTTCTTC	CASSLRGLGNEQFF
TRBJ2-3	TRBV7-8	NA	TRBD2	TGTGCCAGCAGCTTTCGACTAGCGGGGGACCCGAGCACAGATACGCAGTATTTT	CASSFRLAGDPSTDTQYF
TRBJ1-1	TRBV5-1	NA	NA	TGCGCCAGCAGCTTTAGGACAGAGAACACTGAAGCTTTCTTT	CASSFRTENTEAFF
TRBJ2-7	TRBV19	NA	NA	TGTGCCAGTAGTAACCAGGGATTCGGCGAGCAGTACTTC	CASSNQGFGEQYF
TRBJ1-2	TRBV7-3	once	NA	TGTGCCAGCAGCTCCGGCGGGCTCATGGGCGGCTACACCTTC	CASSSGGLMGGYTF
TRBJ1-5	TRBV2	NA	NA	TGTGCCAGCAGTGAATCTGGGTACAATCAGCCCCAGCATTTT	CASSESGYNQPQHF
TRBJ2-1	TRBV18	NA	TRBD1	TGTGCCAGCTCACCAGGGACAGGGGAGGGGAATGAGCAGTTCTTC	CASSPGTGEGNEQFF
TRBJ2-1	TRBV7-9	NA	TRBD2	TGTGCCAGCAGCCCGAGACGTGCAGCGGGAGGAGACGATGAGCAGTTCTTC	CASSPRRAAGGDDEQFF
TRBJ2-3	TRBV28	NA	NA	TGTGCCAGCAGTTTAACCACAGATACGCAGTATTTT	CASSLTTDTQYF
TRBJ1-2	TRBV30	NA	NA	TGTGCCTGGAGTGTACAGAACTACTATGGCTACACCTTC	CAWSVQNYYGYTF
TRBJ1-2	TRBV27	NA	NA	TGTGCCAGCAGTTTCCGGGATCGGGGTGGCTACACCTTC	CASSFRDRGGYTF
TRBJ2-1	TRBV19	NA	TRBD2	TGTGCCAGTAGTATGAGGGGATTTAGCGGGAGCTCCTACAATGAGCAGTTCTTC	CASSMRGFSGSSYNEQFF
TRBJ2-2	TRBV6-1	NA	TRBD1	TGTGCCGTTGGGACAGACAACACCGGGGAGCTGTTTTTT	CAVGTDNTGELFF
TRBJ2-1	TRBV19	once	TRBD2	TGTGCCAGTAGTATACTAGCGGGAGGCTATGAGCAGTTCTTC	CASSILAGGYEQFF
TRBJ1-1	TRBV2	NA	NA	TGTGCCAGCAGCAGGACCCGCGGAGCTATGAACACTGAAGCTTTCTTT	CASSRTRGAMNTEAFF
TRBJ2-1	TRBV2	NA	NA	TGTGCCAGCAGTGAACAGGGGTCATACAATGAGCAGTTCTTC	CASSEQGSYNEQFF
TRBJ2-7	TRBV11-2	NA	TRBD2	TGTGCCAGCAGCTTCGTTCTAGCGGGTATGAACGAGCAGTACTTC	CASSFVLAGMNEQYF
TRBJ1-4	TRBV4-2	NA	NA	TGTGCCAGCAGCCAACTGGAAGCCGGGAATGAAAAACTGTTTTTT	CASSQLEAGNEKLFF
TRBJ1-5	TRBV9	NA	NA	TGTGCCAGCAGCCCAGGACAGACTAGCAATCAGCCCCAGCATTTT	CASSPGQTSNQPQHF